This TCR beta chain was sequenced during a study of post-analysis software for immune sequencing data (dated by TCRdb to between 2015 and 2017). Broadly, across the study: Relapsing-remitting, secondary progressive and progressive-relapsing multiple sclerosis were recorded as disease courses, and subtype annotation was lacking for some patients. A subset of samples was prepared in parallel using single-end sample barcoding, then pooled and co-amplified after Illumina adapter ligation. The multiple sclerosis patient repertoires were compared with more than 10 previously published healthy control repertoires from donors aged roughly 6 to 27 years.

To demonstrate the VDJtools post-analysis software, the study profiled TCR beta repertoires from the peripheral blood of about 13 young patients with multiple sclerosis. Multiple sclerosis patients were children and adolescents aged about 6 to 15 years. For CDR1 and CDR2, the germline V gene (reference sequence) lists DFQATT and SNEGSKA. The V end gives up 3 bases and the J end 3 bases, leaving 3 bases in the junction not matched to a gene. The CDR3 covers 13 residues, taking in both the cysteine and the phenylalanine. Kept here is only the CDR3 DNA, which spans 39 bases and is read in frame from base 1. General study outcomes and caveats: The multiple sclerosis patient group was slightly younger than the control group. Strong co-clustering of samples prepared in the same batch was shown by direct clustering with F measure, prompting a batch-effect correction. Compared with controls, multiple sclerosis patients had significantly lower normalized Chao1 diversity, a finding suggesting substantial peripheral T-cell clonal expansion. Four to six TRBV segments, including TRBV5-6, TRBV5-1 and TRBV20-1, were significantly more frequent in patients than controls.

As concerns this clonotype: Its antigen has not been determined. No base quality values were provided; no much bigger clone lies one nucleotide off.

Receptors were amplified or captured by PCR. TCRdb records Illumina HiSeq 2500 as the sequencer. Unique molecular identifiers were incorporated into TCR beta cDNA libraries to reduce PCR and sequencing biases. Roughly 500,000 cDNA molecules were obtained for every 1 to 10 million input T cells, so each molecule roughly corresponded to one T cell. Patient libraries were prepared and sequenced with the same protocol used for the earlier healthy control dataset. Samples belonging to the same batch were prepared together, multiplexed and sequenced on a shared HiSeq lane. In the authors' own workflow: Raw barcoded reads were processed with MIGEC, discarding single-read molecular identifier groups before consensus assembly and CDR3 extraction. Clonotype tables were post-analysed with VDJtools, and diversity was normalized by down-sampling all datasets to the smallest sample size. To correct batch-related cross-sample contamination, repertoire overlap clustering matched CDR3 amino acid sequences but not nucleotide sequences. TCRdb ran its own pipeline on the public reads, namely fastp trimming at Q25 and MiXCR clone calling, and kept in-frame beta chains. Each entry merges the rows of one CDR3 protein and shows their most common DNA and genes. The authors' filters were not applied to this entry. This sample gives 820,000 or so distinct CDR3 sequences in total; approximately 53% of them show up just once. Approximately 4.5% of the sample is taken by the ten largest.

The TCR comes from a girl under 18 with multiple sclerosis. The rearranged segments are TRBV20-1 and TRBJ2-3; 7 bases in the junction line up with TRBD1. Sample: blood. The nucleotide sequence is TGCAGTGCTAGGCCGACAGGGACAGATACGCAGTATTTT. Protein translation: CSARPTGTDTQYF.